These T cell receptor beta chains were read from a single sample in a study of cytomegalovirus exposure and HLA in healthy donors. Libraries were prepared by immunoSEQ multiplex PCR; TCRdb keeps only in-frame clonotypes and omits some of them. Of 120,000 or so clones in the sample, 73% were seen once. Sequencing input: PBMCs. These receptors were obtained from a woman aged 40 to 55 in good health and CMV-seronegative. Both conserved end residues are part of each CDR3. The D gene is left open where the match is weak. Some rows mark clone size as missing; the rest say once, few, many or name a class of expanded clone.

TRBD2	TRBJ2-7	NA	TRBV9	CASSVAAAGYEQYF	TGTGCCAGCAGCGTAGCGGCAGCGGGGTACGAGCAGTACTTC
TRBD2	TRBJ2-1	once	TRBV7-6	CASSPSGGLRDEQFF	TGTGCCAGCAGCCCCAGCGGGGGCCTTCGCGATGAGCAGTTCTTC
TRBD2	TRBJ2-3	NA	TRBV4-3	CASSQIAGADTQYF	TGCGCCAGCAGCCAAATAGCGGGGGCAGATACGCAGTATTTT
TRBD2	TRBJ2-7	once	TRBV18	CASSPLAGGNYEQYF	TGTGCCAGCTCACCCCTTGCGGGAGGAAACTACGAGCAGTACTTC
NA	TRBJ2-3	NA	TRBV4-3	CASSQSGISTDTQYF	TGCGCCAGCAGCCAATCGGGGATTAGCACAGATACGCAGTATTTT
NA	TRBJ1-5	medium-sized	TRBV9	CALKGEQGHQPQHF	TGTGCCCTCAAAGGGGAACAGGGTCATCAGCCCCAGCATTTT
TRBD1	TRBJ2-7	NA	TRBV9	CASSAGQGAVVQYF	TGTGCCAGCAGCGCGGGACAGGGGGCCGTCGTGCAGTACTTC
NA	TRBJ2-3	NA	TRBV7-3	CASSLARGTDTQYF	TGTGCCAGCAGCTTAGCGCGGGGCACAGATACGCAGTATTTT
NA	TRBJ2-1	NA	TRBV9	CASSTGPGGEQFF	TGTGCCAGCAGCACCGGGCCAGGAGGGGAGCAGTTCTTC
TRBD1	TRBJ1-4	NA	TRBV4-3	CASSQDRGLGNEKLFF	TGCGCCAGCAGCCAAGATAGGGGGCTGGGAAATGAAAAACTGTTTTTT